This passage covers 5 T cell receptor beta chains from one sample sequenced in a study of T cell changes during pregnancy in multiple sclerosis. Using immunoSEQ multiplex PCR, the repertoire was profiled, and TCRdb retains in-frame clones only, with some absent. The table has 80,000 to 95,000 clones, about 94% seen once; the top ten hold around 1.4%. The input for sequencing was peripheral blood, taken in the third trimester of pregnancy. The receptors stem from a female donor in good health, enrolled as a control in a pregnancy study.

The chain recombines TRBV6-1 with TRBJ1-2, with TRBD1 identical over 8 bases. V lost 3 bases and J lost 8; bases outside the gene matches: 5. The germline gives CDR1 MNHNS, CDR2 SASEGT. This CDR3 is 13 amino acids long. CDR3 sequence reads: CASSDRGRYGYTF. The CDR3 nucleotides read TGTGCCAGCAGTGACAGGGGGCGATACGGCTACACCTTC.

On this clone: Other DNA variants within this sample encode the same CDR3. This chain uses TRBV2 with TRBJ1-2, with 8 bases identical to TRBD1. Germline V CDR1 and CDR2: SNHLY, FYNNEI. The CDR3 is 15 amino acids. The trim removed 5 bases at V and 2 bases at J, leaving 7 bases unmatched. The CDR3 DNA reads TGTGCCAGCAGTCTGGGGCGGACAGGGAACTATGGCTACACCTTC. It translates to CASSLGRTGNYGYTF.

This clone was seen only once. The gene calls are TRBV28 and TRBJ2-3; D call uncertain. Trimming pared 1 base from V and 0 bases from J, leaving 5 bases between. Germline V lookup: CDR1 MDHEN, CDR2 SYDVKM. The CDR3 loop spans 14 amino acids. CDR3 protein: CASSLSSSTDTQYF. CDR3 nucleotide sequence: TGTGCCAGCAGTTTATCTTCCAGCACAGATACGCAGTATTTT.

The CDR3 protein is CSARTSYEQYF. CDR3 bases: TGCAGTGCTAGGACATCCTACGAGCAGTACTTC. This rearrangement joins TRBV20-1 to TRBJ2-7; D is ambiguous. The CDR3 is 11 amino acids. CDR1 is DFQATT, CDR2 SNEGSKA, per germline (reference sequence). Trimming took 3 bases from V and 1 from J, leaving 4 bases between them.

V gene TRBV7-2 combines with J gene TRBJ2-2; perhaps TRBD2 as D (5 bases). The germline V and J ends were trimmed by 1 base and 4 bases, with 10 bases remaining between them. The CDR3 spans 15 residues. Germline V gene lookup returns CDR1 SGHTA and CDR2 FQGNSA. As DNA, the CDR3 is TGTGCCAGCAGCTTAGGGCCTGGGAGCACCGGGGAGCTGTTTTTT. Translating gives CASSLGPGSTGELFF.